Below, 14 T cell receptor beta chains from the same sample are listed, as sequenced in a study of T-cell memory formation after mild COVID-19. One entry per CDR3 protein, called by TCRdb with MiXCR from the 5' RACE reads. The data show about half a million distinct CDR3 sequences, 15% to 20% seen once. The material sequenced was PBMCs or a T cell subset sorted from them (not recorded which). The receptors originated from an adult woman who had mild COVID-19 (a few samples of this study predate the infection). Cell type and time point are not known.

The chain recombines TRBV3-1 with TRBJ2-1, with D hard to call. CDR1 LGHDT and CDR2 YNNKEL come from the germline V gene (reference sequence). This CDR3 contains 12 residues. V was shortened by 5 bases and J by 3 bases, with 5 bases between the two germline ends. CDR3 residues: CASSSYYNEQFF. CDR3 in DNA: TGTGCCAGCAGCTCCTACTACAATGAGCAGTTCTTC.

The chain couples TRBV10-2 to TRBJ2-3, with TRBD2 identical over 11 bases. The trim removed 6 bases at V and 3 bases at J, leaving 5 bases unmatched. Per germline, CDR1 WSHSY and CDR2 SAAADI. The CDR3 runs 15 residues. The CDR3 region has the DNA TGCGCCAGCAGAATAGCGGGGGGGCGGACAGATACGCAGTATTTT. Translating gives CASRIAGGRTDTQYF.

This clonotype was found a few times. This chain uses TRBV24-1 with TRBJ2-3; 12 nucleotides agree with TRBD2. Germline CDR1 KGHDR, CDR2 SFDVKD. There are 17 residues in the CDR3. Unmatched junction bases numbered 7, after V lost 3 bases and J lost 4 bases. The CDR3 protein is CATSDQNLAGGADTQYF. The DNA of the CDR3 is TGTGCCACCAGTGATCAGAACCTAGCGGGGGGGGCAGATACGCAGTATTTT.

This clonotype turned up a few times. CDR3 in DNA: TGTGCCAGCAGTACGCTAGAGACCCAGTACTTC. This gives the protein CASSTLETQYF. The chain has TRBV2 and TRBJ2-5; D is undetermined. From germline, CDR1 is SNHLY and CDR2 FYNNEI. This CDR3 is built from 11 residues. V lost 5 bases and J lost 4, with 5 bases in between.

This clonotype was counted many times. The chain carries TRBV7-7 and TRBJ2-2, with TRBD1 as a possible D gene (6 bases). Germline assignment: CDR1 SSHAT and CDR2 FNYEAQ (reference sequence). The CDR3 totals 16 residues. V was shortened by 5 bases and J by 4 bases, with 17 bases between the two germline ends. CDR3 protein: CASSRLTMDSTGELFF. CDR3 coding DNA: TGTGCCAGCAGCCGTTTGACGATGGACAGCACCGGGGAGCTGTTTTTT.

This clonotype was found many times. This rearrangement joins TRBV9 to TRBJ1-1; no definite D call. Germline V lookup: CDR1 SGDLS, CDR2 YYNGEE. V lost 0 bases, J lost 1 base, and 4 bases lay in between. The CDR3 extends over 13 amino acids. CDR3 nucleotides: TGTGCCAGCAGCGTAGCGGGGAACACTGAAGCTTTCTTT. It codes for CASSVAGNTEAFF.

In its sample, this clonotype was seen many times. This CDR3 is CASSLRSLSNEQFF. The CDR3 DNA reads TGCGCCAGCAGCTTGCGGTCCCTTTCCAATGAGCAGTTCTTC. The rearrangement uses TRBV5-1 and TRBJ2-1; D uncertain. CDR1 and CDR2 from the germline V gene are SGHRS and YFSETQ. V dropped 1 base and J dropped 6 bases, with 11 bases sitting between them. This CDR3 is built from 14 residues.

The chain has TRBV11-2 and TRBJ2-1; D is ambiguous. The V end was cut by 10 bases, the J end by 8 bases, with 12 bases between. The CDR3 length is 11 residues. The germline CDR1 and CDR2 sequences are SGHAT and FQNNGV. CDR3 protein: CATTLGYEQFF. For the CDR3, the DNA is TGTGCCACGACTTTGGGCTATGAGCAGTTCTTC.

The sample holds a few counts of this clonotype. This chain connects TRBV5-6 to TRBJ2-2; TRBD1 aligns across 7 bases. Germline V gene lookup returns CDR1 SGHDT and CDR2 YYEEEE. This CDR3 is built from 15 residues. Trimming removed 6 bases from V and 3 bases from J; junction bases left unmatched: 8. In DNA, the CDR3 is TGTGCCAGCACCGAACAGGGGCTACACACCGGGGAGCTGTTTTTT. The encoded protein is CASTEQGLHTGELFF.

This clonotype was recorded a few times. V is TRBV27 and J is TRBJ2-7, with D possibly being TRBD2 (7 bases). CDR3 length: 17 residues. Between the trimmed V and J ends, which lost 6 bases and 0 bases, there was a span of 21 bases. The V gene's germline CDR1 is MNHEY and CDR2 SMNVEV (reference sequence). The CDR3 bases are TGTGCCAGCAGGCCAGAGGGGGGACTATTCTACTCCTACGAGCAGTACTTC. Translated, it gives CASRPEGGLFYSYEQYF.

Many counts were recorded for this clonotype. This rearrangement joins TRBV20-1 to TRBJ2-3; D unresolved. The germline V and J ends were trimmed by 0 bases and 0 bases, with 4 bases remaining between them. This CDR3 has 13 residues. Germline V gene lookup returns CDR1 DFQATT and CDR2 SNEGSKA (reference sequence). The CDR3 region has the DNA TGCAGTGCTAGAGAGGACAGCACAGATACGCAGTATTTT. As protein: CSAREDSTDTQYF.

The chain employs TRBV11-2 and TRBJ2-2; 7 positions agree with TRBD1. Germline V gene lookup returns CDR1 SGHAT and CDR2 FQNNGV. The CDR3 length is 16 residues. Trimming at V came to 3 bases and at J to 0 bases, leaving 4 bases not matched to a gene. The CDR3 nucleotides read TGTGCCAGCAGCTTTAAGGGGGCACCGAACACCGGGGAGCTGTTTTTT. Translation gives CASSFKGAPNTGELFF.

This clonotype was detected only a few times. The genes are TRBV5-1 and TRBJ1-1, with TRBD1 matching over 8 bases. The CDR3 sequence is 16 residues long. J gave up 0 bases and V 4 bases, and 8 bases lay outside the gene matches. Looked up from germline, CDR1 is SGHRS and CDR2 is YFSETQ. Here the CDR3 reads CASSPGQGYMNTEAFF. Here the CDR3 DNA reads TGCGCCAGCAGCCCAGGACAGGGATACATGAACACTGAAGCTTTCTTT. The full variable domain, in which reference TRBV5-1 and TRBJ1-1 provide the parts outside the CDR3, is KAGVTQTPRYLIKTRGQQVTLSCSPISGHRSVSWYQQTPGQGLQFLFEYFSETQRNKGNFPGRFSGRQFSNSRSEMNVSTLELGDSALYLCASSPGQGYMNTEAFFGQGTRLTVV.

This clonotype was picked up a small number of times. The chain combines TRBV15 with TRBJ2-7; a possible D gene is TRBD2 (6 bases). The CDR3 loop spans 15 amino acids. Trimming stripped 0 bases from V and 5 bases from J, with 14 bases between. Germline V CDR1 and CDR2: LNHNV, YYDKDF (reference sequence). The CDR3, as DNA: TGTGCCACCAGCAGAGATAAGGGCGGGGAGGACGAGCAGTACTTC. Residues: CATSRDKGGEDEQYF.